This paragraph reports one TCR beta chain. The CDR3 regions of TCR beta were amplified from RNA transcripts. A set of HTBI primers served as the primers for a first-round RT-PCR of the TCR CDR3. TCRdb independently ran MiXCR on the multiplex PCR reads; one entry per CDR3 protein. Of hundreds of thousands of distinct CDR3 sequences in the sample, around 25% were seen once. This sample was taken from a study of T cells in Graves' hyperthyroidism and ophthalmopathy. Among the patients, aged 18 to 65, hyperthyroidism was newly diagnosed and had lasted under 2 months. The germline V gene encodes CDR1 SGHDT and CDR2 YYEEEE. The CDR3 has 14 amino acids. Trimming shortened V by 6 bases and J by 2 bases, and 12 bases separated the two germline ends.

V and J are TRBV5-6 and TRBJ1-3; no clear D gene. The specimen was blood. The receptor comes from a man between 50 and 59 years old with Graves' hyperthyroidism. This CDR3 is CASTSWQTGNTIYF. CDR3 bases: TGTGCCAGCACCTCTTGGCAGACTGGAAACACCATATATTTT.